The present T cell receptor (beta chain) was sequenced within a study of shared clonotypes between healthy human individuals. As to this clone: Its antigen is unknown.

The assay was immunoSEQ multiplex PCR, and TCRdb's table has in-frame clones only and misses some. Of some 2 million clones detected, 90% to 95% appear once; the ten largest clones hold roughly 0.13%. Trimming left V 6 bases short and J 4 bases short, with 8 bases between. The length of the CDR3 is 12 residues. Looked up from germline, CDR1 is MNHNS and CDR2 is SASEGT. Findings and caveats of the study: Rarefaction demonstrated incomplete sorted-subset sequencing despite large depth. Few donors limited the genetic and exposure-history diversity represented.

Participating donors were healthy, HIV-negative adults free of recent acute infections or vaccinations. CD4+ cell separation produced CD45RA+ naive and CD45RA-negative memory subsets. The chain is built from TRBV6-1 and TRBJ2-3, with a tentative D call TRBD1 (6 bases). The TCR was taken from a man between 18 and 29 years old in good health. The specimen sequenced was naive CD4+ T cells sorted from blood. Subset defined: CD45RA+ positively selected. The CDR3 region has the DNA TGTGCCAGCAGCCGACAGGCAGATACGCAGTATTTT. This sequence encodes CASSRQADTQYF.